This T cell receptor beta chain comes out of a study of T-cell memory formation after mild COVID-19. Whole-study context: Among the donors, TCR clusters were largely specific to each donor. Study-wide points: Memory sampled before infection contained some responding clones, suggesting cross-reactive memory joined. CM and EM subsets held most contracting CD4+ clones; EMRA held CD8+ ones.

About this clonotype: The antigen remains unidentified.

Researchers used 5'RACE with constant-segment primers to make TCR alpha and TCR beta cDNA libraries that carry sample barcodes and UMIs. TCRdb re-called the 5' RACE reads through MiXCR, storing one row per CDR3 protein. This table has around 310,000 distinct CDR3 sequences, 15% to 20% appearing once. After removal of 8 bases from V and 4 bases from J, the junction contained 6 bases not matched to a gene. Looked up from germline, CDR1 is MRHNA and CDR2 is SNTAGT. There are 13 residues in the CDR3. This TCR was sampled from a man younger than 35 who had mild COVID-19 (a few samples of this study predate the infection). Cell type and time point are not known. J is TRBJ2-3 and V is TRBV6-4, with 7 nucleotides matching TRBD1. Material: PBMCs or a T cell subset sorted from them (not recorded which). The CDR3 nucleotides read TGTGCCAGCGCCGACAGGGCGGCAGATACGCAGTATTTT. Its translation: CASADRAADTQYF.